A selection of T cell receptor beta chains follows, all from one sample in a study of shared clonotypes between healthy human individuals. Only in-frame clones appear in the TCRdb table, and some are missing; sequencing was by immunoSEQ multiplex PCR. The table has about 690,000 clones, 90% seen once. The specimen was memory CD8+ T cells from PBMCs. The receptors were gathered from a man between 18 and 35 years old in good health. Some clones in this sample may be carry-over from other donors' samples. Each CDR3 is given with its conserved first and last residue. A D gene is named only where the DNA matches it firmly. Expanded clones get a size class; other rows say once, few or many, or leave the size out.

.	TRBV14	TRBJ2-2	TRBD1	TGTGCCAGCAGCCAAGACCTCAGGGGGTACACCGGGGAGCTGTTTTTT	CASSQDLRGYTGELFF
.	TRBV4-1	TRBJ1-4	.	TGCGCCAGCAGCCTTAGTTTCGCAACTAATGAAAAACTGTTTTTT	CASSLSFATNEKLFF
.	TRBV4-1	TRBJ2-2	TRBD1	TGCGCCAGCCGGGGGGCCCACAGGGGGCAGAACACCGGGGAGCTGTTTTTT	CASRGAHRGQNTGELFF
.	TRBV19	TRBJ2-1	.	TGTGCCAGTAGTCCTTACGACGGTTACAATGAGCAGTTCTTC	CASSPYDGYNEQFF
.	TRBV29-1	TRBJ2-3	TRBD1	TGCAGCGTTCCCAGGGGGCACGGCACAGATACGCAGTATTTT	CSVPRGHGTDTQYF
.	TRBV9	TRBJ2-3	TRBD2	TGTGCCAGCAGCGTAGTAGGCGGGACTAGCCTCACAGATACGCAGTATTTT	CASSVVGGTSLTDTQYF
.	TRBV6-5	TRBJ1-2	TRBD1	TGTGCCAGCAGTACACTGACAGGGCTCCACTATGGCTACACCTTC	CASSTLTGLHYGYTF
.	TRBV29-1	TRBJ2-5	.	TGCAGCGTGATGGGAGAGGACCAAGAGACCCAGTACTTC	CSVMGEDQETQYF
.	TRBV10-3	TRBJ1-2	TRBD1	TGTGCCATCAGTCCAGATGGGACAGCCTATGGCTACACCTTC	CAISPDGTAYGYTF
.	TRBV27	TRBJ2-1	.	TGTGCCAGCAGTTTTGGTCCGGCGAATGAGCAGTTCTTC	CASSFGPANEQFF
once	TRBV6-1	TRBJ2-7	.	TGTGCCGCCGGGATCTTCTACGAGCAGTACTTC	CAAGIFYEQYF
.	TRBV9	TRBJ2-7	.	TGTGCCAGCAGCGTACGGGGGTCCCCCTACGAGCAGTACTTC	CASSVRGSPYEQYF
once	TRBV6-5	TRBJ2-7	.	TGTGCCAGCACCAAACGAACCGGGGGCAACTACGAGCAGTACTTC	CASTKRTGGNYEQYF
.	TRBV7-9	TRBJ2-7	TRBD2	TGTGCCAGCAGCCCCCCGGGGCGGGAGGCCTACGAGCAGTACTTC	CASSPPGREAYEQYF
.	TRBV19	TRBJ2-7	.	TGTGCCAGTAGTATTCGTAAGGGCAGTTCCTACGAGCAGTACTTC	CASSIRKGSSYEQYF
.	TRBV15	TRBJ2-1	TRBD2	TGTGCCACCAGCAGAGAGCTAGCGGGAGGGCCGTATGCTGAGCAGTTCTTC	CATSRELAGGPYAEQFF
.	TRBV11-2	TRBJ2-1	.	TGTGCCAGCAGCTTATACGGGGGCGCTTACAATGAGCAGTTCTTC	CASSLYGGAYNEQFF
.	TRBV10-3	TRBJ2-1	.	TGTGCCATCAGTGATGGATCCCCTGACTACAATGAGCAGTTCTTC	CAISDGSPDYNEQFF
.	TRBV9	TRBJ2-1	.	TGTGCCAGCAGCGTAGACTCGGGCCTCTACAATGAGCAGTTCTTC	CASSVDSGLYNEQFF
.	TRBV19	TRBJ2-7	.	TGTGCCAGTAGTATAGGCGGGGACTACGAGCAGTACTTC	CASSIGGDYEQYF
.	TRBV15	TRBJ2-2	.	TGTGCCACCAGCGACAGGTTAAACACCGGGGAGCTGTTTTTT	CATSDRLNTGELFF
.	TRBV10-3	TRBJ2-7	.	TGTGCCATCAGTGAGGCTGGGGGCCACGAGCAGTACTTC	CAISEAGGHEQYF
.	TRBV7-9	TRBJ2-1	TRBD1	TGTGCCAGCATCCTGCAGGGGGCGACTTACAATGAGCAGTTCTTC	CASILQGATYNEQFF
.	TRBV11-2	TRBJ2-7	.	TGTGCCAGCAGCTTAGGGGCGGCCGCCTCCTACGAGCAGTACTTC	CASSLGAAASYEQYF
.	TRBV5-8	TRBJ2-1	.	TGTGCCACCCCGGGTTTAGAGCAGTTCTTC	CATPGLEQFF
.	TRBV7-9	TRBJ1-2	.	TGTGCCAGCAGCCCGACAGGCTATGGCTACACCTTC	CASSPTGYGYTF
.	TRBV5-1	TRBJ2-1	TRBD2	TGCGCCAGCAGCTTGGCTCGGCTAGCGGGATCCAATGAGCAGTTCTTC	CASSLARLAGSNEQFF
.	TRBV7-3	TRBJ2-7	.	TGTGCCAGCAGCTTCGGGGGGCCCTTCTACGAGCAGTACTTC	CASSFGGPFYEQYF
.	TRBV9	TRBJ2-1	.	TGTGCCAGCAGCGTAGATCGGGGCGCCCCTTACAATGAGCAGTTCTTC	CASSVDRGAPYNEQFF
.	TRBV5-1	TRBJ2-7	.	TGCGCCAGCAGCCCTGGCAGGGGCTGGTCCTACGAGCAGTACTTC	CASSPGRGWSYEQYF
.	TRBV7-3	TRBJ2-4	TRBD2	TGTGCCAGCAGCTCTGGTCCAGCGGGACTCCTTTTTCTGAGTTTATGGATTCAGTACTTC	CASSSGPAGLLFLSLWIQYF
.	TRBV29-1	TRBJ2-1	TRBD2	TGCAGCGTTGAAGTTTTGCGGGAGTTTGAGCAGTTCTTC	CSVEVLREFEQFF